This is a list of T cell receptor beta chains from one sample in a study of cytomegalovirus exposure and HLA in healthy donors. Measured with immunoSEQ multiplex PCR; TCRdb has only the in-frame clones, and not every one. The table has approximately 150,000 clones, around 87% seen once. The sequencing input was PBMCs. Every receptor here comes from a man between 18 and 29 years old in good health and CMV-seropositive. Both conserved end residues are part of each CDR3.

J gene: TRBJ2-7; V gene: TRBV5-1; CDR3 protein: CASSLIEGDYEQYF
J gene: TRBJ2-5; V gene: TRBV15; CDR3 protein: CATSRGFGRDGQETQYF
J gene: TRBJ2-1; V gene: TRBV5-1; CDR3 protein: CASSLSGGDYSYNEQFF
J gene: TRBJ1-2; V gene: TRBV5-1; CDR3 protein: CASSLDVQGYGYTF
J gene: TRBJ2-3; V gene: TRBV10-3; CDR3 protein: CAISPPSTDTQYF
J gene: TRBJ1-1; V gene: TRBV7-9; CDR3 protein: CASSPFGRGTEAFF
J gene: TRBJ2-1; V gene: TRBV19; CDR3 protein: CASTQIWASSSYNEQFF
J gene: TRBJ2-1; V gene: TRBV12-5; CDR3 protein: CASVAGLAGSNEQFF
J gene: TRBJ2-7; V gene: TRBV5-1; CDR3 protein: CASSWGGGPSYEQYF
J gene: TRBJ1-6; V gene: TRBV14; CDR3 protein: CASSHMGQYNSPLHF
J gene: TRBJ2-1; V gene: TRBV5-1; CDR3 protein: CASTWDSALYNEQFF
J gene: TRBJ2-7; V gene: TRBV7-9; CDR3 protein: CASRSGGEQYF
J gene: TRBJ2-1; V gene: TRBV7-3; CDR3 protein: CASSVGTSGRDEQFF
J gene: TRBJ2-5; V gene: TRBV19; CDR3 protein: CASSIGGNQETQYF
J gene: TRBJ1-2; V gene: TRBV7-9; CDR3 protein: CASSLPGGNYGYTF
J gene: TRBJ1-4; V gene: TRBV4-2; CDR3 protein: CASSQENQRRSNEKLFF
J gene: TRBJ2-1; V gene: TRBV27; CDR3 protein: CASAGVLGLRSYNEQFF
J gene: TRBJ2-5; V gene: TRBV7-9; CDR3 protein: CASSLDSQETQYF
J gene: TRBJ1-1; V gene: TRBV6-6; CDR3 protein: CASSYGGGLGTEAFF
J gene: TRBJ1-2; V gene: TRBV21-1; CDR3 protein: CASSKKEGRGYTF
J gene: TRBJ2-5; V gene: TRBV5-8; CDR3 protein: CASSLLLATIQETQYF
J gene: TRBJ1-3; V gene: TRBV5-1; CDR3 protein: CASSLRGSGNTIYF
J gene: TRBJ2-5; V gene: TRBV4-2; CDR3 protein: CASSPGTSGQETQYF
J gene: TRBJ2-7; V gene: TRBV11-2; CDR3 protein: CASSLDVSYEQYF
J gene: TRBJ2-5; V gene: TRBV29-1; CDR3 protein: CSVTDRGRGETQYF
J gene: TRBJ1-2; V gene: TRBV30; CDR3 protein: CAWSVDRGYGYTF
J gene: TRBJ2-1; V gene: TRBV10-3; CDR3 protein: CAISSGAYNEQFF
J gene: TRBJ2-1; V gene: TRBV7-8; CDR3 protein: CASSFPPGLARISSYNEQFF
J gene: TRBJ1-2; V gene: TRBV6-5; CDR3 protein: CASRLGGETDYGYTF
J gene: TRBJ2-7; V gene: TRBV29-1; CDR3 protein: CSVQTDDYEQYF
J gene: TRBJ2-1; V gene: TRBV7-9; CDR3 protein: CASTLRDEQFF
J gene: TRBJ2-1; V gene: TRBV10-1; CDR3 protein: CATPGGGSVDYNEQFF
J gene: TRBJ2-5; V gene: TRBV7-2; CDR3 protein: CASSLESAGPTQYF
J gene: TRBJ1-1; V gene: TRBV9; CDR3 protein: CASSADSEAFF
J gene: TRBJ2-2; V gene: TRBV6-5; CDR3 protein: CASSYSDITGELFF
J gene: TRBJ2-2; V gene: TRBV5-1; CDR3 protein: CASSLLLSANTGELFF
J gene: TRBJ2-7; V gene: TRBV15; CDR3 protein: CATGQGAYEQYF
J gene: TRBJ1-5; V gene: TRBV6-4; CDR3 protein: CASSDQVSQPQHF
J gene: TRBJ2-1; V gene: TRBV6-1; CDR3 protein: CASSDPGTSSYNEQFF
J gene: TRBJ2-3; V gene: TRBV2; CDR3 protein: CATGLAGLGDTQYF